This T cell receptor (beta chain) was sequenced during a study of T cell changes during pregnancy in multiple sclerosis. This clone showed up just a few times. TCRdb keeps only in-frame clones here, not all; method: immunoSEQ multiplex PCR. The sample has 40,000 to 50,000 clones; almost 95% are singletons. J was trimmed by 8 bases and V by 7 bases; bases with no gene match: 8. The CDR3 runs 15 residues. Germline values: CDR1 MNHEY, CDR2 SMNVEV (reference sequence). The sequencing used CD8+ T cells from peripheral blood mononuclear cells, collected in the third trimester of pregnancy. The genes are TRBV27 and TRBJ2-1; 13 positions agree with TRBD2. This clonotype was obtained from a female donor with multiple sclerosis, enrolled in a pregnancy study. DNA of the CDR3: TGTGCCAGCATACGGACTAGCGGGAGTCTCGATGAGCAGTTCTTC. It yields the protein CASIRTSGSLDEQFF.